Below, 23 T cell receptor beta chains from the same sample are listed, as sequenced in a study of T cell changes during pregnancy in multiple sclerosis. TCRdb keeps only in-frame clones here, not all; method: immunoSEQ multiplex PCR. The table shows more than 45,000 clones, with 85% to 95% occurring only once. The material sequenced was CD4+ T cells from peripheral blood mononuclear cells, taken in the second trimester of pregnancy. Every receptor here comes from a female donor in good health, enrolled as a control in a pregnancy study.

This clone was seen only a few times. CDR3 amino acids: CSAAGGITEAFF. The DNA of the CDR3 is TGCAGCGCCGCAGGGGGGATCACTGAAGCTTTCTTT. The rearrangement uses TRBV29-1 and TRBJ1-1; the match to TRBD1 covers 7 bases. The CDR3 is made up of 12 amino acids. V trimming: 7 bases; J trimming: 4 bases; junction bases outside the gene matches: 6. CDR1 and CDR2 (germline): SQVTM, ANQGSEA.

This rearrangement joins TRBV18 to TRBJ2-1, with a possible D match to TRBD2 (6 bases). This CDR3 comprises 16 residues. Germline loops: CDR1 KGHSH, CDR2 LQKENI. V was pared by 0 bases and J by 0 bases, with 9 bases between. CDR3 amino acids: CASSPPGLFSYNEQFF. The CDR3 region has the DNA TGTGCCAGCTCACCACCGGGACTCTTCTCCTACAATGAGCAGTTCTTC.

The chain couples TRBV28 to TRBJ1-5, with D uncertain. The V and J ends lost 1 base and 5 bases respectively, with 12 bases between them. The CDR3 runs to 15 residues. CDR1 is MDHEN and CDR2 is SYDVKM in the germline V gene. The CDR3 DNA is TGTGCCAGCAGTTTATCGGGGTCCGGGGATCAGCCCCAGCATTTT. It translates to CASSLSGSGDQPQHF.

V and J are TRBV29-1 and TRBJ2-7, with 12 bases aligning to TRBD2. With V trimmed by 7 bases and J by 1 base, 8 bases remained unmatched. CDR1 is SQVTM and CDR2 is ANQGSEA in the germline V gene. CDR3 length: 15 residues. CDR3 nucleotide sequence: TGCAGCGCCTTACTAGCGGGAGGTACTTCCTACGAGCAGTACTTC. It translates to CSALLAGGTSYEQYF.

The J gene is TRBJ1-2, the V gene TRBV9; no reliable D call. V lost 1 base and J lost 3, with 13 bases in between. This CDR3 region has 15 residues. Germline CDR1 and CDR2: SGDLS and YYNGEE. The CDR3 DNA sequence: TGTGCCAGCAGCGTATCGGAGGGATCTTACTATGGCTACACCTTC. It is translated as CASSVSEGSYYGYTF.

The chain has TRBV5-4 and TRBJ2-3; D unresolved. This CDR3 has 15 amino acids. CDR1 and CDR2 (germline): SGHNT, YYREEE (reference sequence). The V gene lost 3 bases and the J gene lost 1 base, with 12 bases spanning the gap. The CDR3 sequence is CASSSRSVRTDTQYF. The CDR3 DNA reads as TGTGCCAGCAGCTCCCGCAGCGTACGCACAGATACGCAGTATTTT.

Points on this clone: This specimen includes other DNA sequences encoding the same CDR3. The chain links TRBV5-1 to TRBJ2-3, with a possible D match to TRBD1 (5 bases). The CDR3 is made up of 14 amino acids. Between the trimmed V and J ends, which lost 0 bases and 0 bases, there was a span of 5 bases. Germline values: CDR1 SGHRS, CDR2 YFSETQ. In DNA, the CDR3 is TGCGCCAGCAGCTTGGGACAGAGCACAGATACGCAGTATTTT. This sequence encodes CASSLGQSTDTQYF.

This clone showed up just a few times. The rearrangement joins TRBV7-6 to TRBJ1-3; no reliable D call. Germline-derived CDR1 and CDR2 are SGHVS and FNYEAQ. V lost 5 bases and J lost 0, with 11 bases in between. CDR3 length: 15 residues. This CDR3 reads CASSPTPGSGNTIYF. Written as DNA, the CDR3 is TGTGCCAGCAGCCCCACGCCGGGCTCTGGAAACACCATATATTTT.

V usage is TRBV5-1 and J usage is TRBJ2-7, with 10 bases identical to TRBD1. Per the germline V gene, CDR1 is SGHRS and CDR2 is YFSETQ. The CDR3 runs 17 residues. Trimming took 2 bases from V and 0 from J; bases not matched to a gene: 8. The CDR3 loop reads CASSLVGTGVYSYEQYF. The CDR3 DNA follows: TGCGCCAGCAGCTTAGTAGGGACAGGGGTATACTCCTACGAGCAGTACTTC.

This chain uses TRBV25-1 with TRBJ1-4; D is undetermined. The CDR3 covers 16 residues. The V and J ends lost 1 base and 3 bases respectively, with 12 bases between them. Germline V gene sequence: CDR1 MGHDK, CDR2 SYGVNS. This CDR3 is CASSESGVGPNEKLFF. The CDR3 nucleotides are TGTGCCAGCAGTGAATCCGGGGTAGGGCCTAATGAAAAACTGTTTTTT.

This clone was detected only a few times. This sequence joins TRBV5-6 and TRBJ1-5; TRBD1 matches 7 bases. CDR1 and CDR2 from the germline V gene are SGHDT and YYEEEE. V lost 6 bases and J lost 5; bases outside the gene matches: 11. This CDR3 comprises 15 residues. The CDR3, as DNA: TGTGCCAGCACCCTGACAGGGAGAGGTGATCAGCCCCAGCATTTT. Protein sequence: CASTLTGRGDQPQHF.

The CDR3, as DNA: TGTGCCAGCAGCAAGGACAGGCGATTTTCCTACGAGCAGTACTTC. Amino acids: CASSKDRRFSYEQYF. The genes are TRBV11-1 and TRBJ2-7, with 7 positions matching TRBD1. V was clipped by 5 bases and J by 1 base; unmatched bases: 8. The CDR3 runs to 15 residues. Germline CDR1 is SGHAT and CDR2 is FQDESV (reference sequence).

The V and J genes are TRBV6-5 and TRBJ2-6; maybe TRBD1 (6 bases). The germline V and J ends were trimmed by 6 bases and 2 bases, with 11 bases remaining between them. The CDR3 loop spans 15 amino acids. From germline, CDR1 is MNHEY and CDR2 SVGAGI. CDR3 loop: CASRSHRAGANVLTF. The CDR3 region has the DNA TGTGCCAGCAGATCGCACAGGGCTGGGGCCAACGTCCTGACTTTC.

The chain combines TRBV5-1 with TRBJ2-7; D is undetermined. V lost 5 bases and J 6 bases, leaving 18 bases between the germline ends. The CDR3 spans 14 residues. In germline, CDR1 is SGHRS, CDR2 YFSETQ. In DNA, the CDR3 is TGCGCCAGCAGACCTGACAATTCCGAAGGCGAGCAGTACTTC. It encodes CASRPDNSEGEQYF.

The chain uses TRBV7-2 and TRBJ2-1; tentative D call: TRBD2 (6 bases). The CDR3 runs 15 residues. Trimming cost V 6 bases and J 4 bases, with 16 bases left between them. In germline, CDR1 is SGHTA, CDR2 FQGNSA. The CDR3 DNA sequence: TGTGCCAGCAGAACACGGGAGAATTTGTACAATGAGCAGTTCTTC. It is translated as CASRTRENLYNEQFF.

The chain carries TRBV14 and TRBJ2-2; tentatively, D is TRBD2 (5 bases). V lost 4 bases to trimming and J lost 3 bases, with 12 bases between them. The CDR3 totals 15 residues. Germline lookup yields CDR1 SGHDN and CDR2 FVKESK. The CDR3: CASSPAGVDTGELFF. CDR3 sequence (DNA): TGTGCCAGCAGCCCGGCGGGTGTAGACACCGGGGAGCTGTTTTTT.

The genes are TRBV25-1 and TRBJ2-2, with TRBD1 matching 9 bases. This CDR3 spans 13 amino acids. Germline-derived CDR1 and CDR2 are MGHDK and SYGVNS. V lost 6 bases to trimming and J lost 8 bases; unmatched junction nucleotides: 4. The CDR3 DNA sequence: TGTGCCAGCAGGGGACAGGGTTTGGGGGAGCTGTTTTTT. Protein sequence: CASRGQGLGELFF. Complete variable domain (other parts from reference TRBV25-1 and TRBJ2-2): EADIYQTPRYLVIGTGKKITLECSQTMGHDKMYWYQQDPGMELHLIHYSYGVNSTEKGDLSSESTVSRIRTEHFPLTLESARPSHTSQYLCASRGQGLGELFFGEGSRLTVL.

CDR3 amino acids: CASSIEGGILNEQFF. CDR3 nucleotide sequence: TGTGCCAGTAGTATTGAGGGAGGAATCCTCAATGAGCAGTTCTTC. The J gene is TRBJ2-1, the V gene TRBV19, with a weak D call TRBD2 (6 bases). The CDR3 extends over 15 amino acids. V lost 3 bases to trimming and J lost 6 bases, with 15 bases between them. Germline CDR1 is LNHDA and CDR2 is SQIVND (reference sequence).

In its sample, this clone was seen once. The gene calls are TRBV19 and TRBJ1-6, with 7 bases lining up with TRBD1. Trimming removed 7 bases from V and 4 bases from J; junction bases left unmatched: 10. There are 16 residues in the CDR3. Looked up from germline, CDR1 is LNHDA and CDR2 is SQIVND (reference sequence). The CDR3 region is CASTMTGLLYNSPLHF. The CDR3 region has the DNA TGTGCCAGTACCATGACAGGGCTCCTTTATAATTCACCCCTCCACTTT.

This sequence joins TRBV21-1 and TRBJ2-2; TRBD2, the table's D call, was not compared with the DNA. TRBV21-1 represents a pseudogene. The CDR3 extends over 18 amino acids. The CDR3: CASSKCGGLAGGSGELFF. The CDR3 DNA follows: TGTGCCAGCAGCAAATGTGGGGGGCTAGCGGGGGGAAGCGGGGAGCTGTTTTTT.

The chain employs TRBV25-1 and TRBJ1-6; TRBD1 matches at 10 bases. The CDR3 totals 14 residues. Germline V gene data show CDR1 as MGHDK and CDR2 as SYGVNS. Trimming cost V 6 bases and J 10 bases; bases outside gene matches: 6. The CDR3 loop is CASRGQGEYSPLHF. Written as DNA, the CDR3 is TGTGCCAGCAGAGGACAGGGGGAATACTCACCCCTCCACTTT. Supplemented by reference TRBV25-1 and TRBJ1-6, the full variable domain reads EADIYQTPRYLVIGTGKKITLECSQTMGHDKMYWYQQDPGMELHLIHYSYGVNSTEKGDLSSESTVSRIRTEHFPLTLESARPSHTSQYLCASRGQGEYSPLHFGNGTRLTVT.

The chain is built from TRBV5-5 and TRBJ1-2; D remains ambiguous. V dropped 0 bases and J dropped 3 bases, with 12 bases sitting between them. This CDR3 contains 15 residues. CDR1 is SGHKS, CDR2 YYEKEE, per germline (reference sequence). The CDR3 region is CASSLAPTRDYGYTF. CDR3 nucleotides: TGTGCCAGCAGCTTGGCCCCCACGAGGGACTATGGCTACACCTTC.

CDR3 nucleotides: TGTGCCAGCTCGGGGGTTGGGGGTAAGATGAAGACCCAGTACTTC. Its translation is CASSGVGGKMKTQYF. The V gene is TRBV2, the J gene TRBJ2-5, with a possible D match to TRBD2 (6 bases). Germline-derived CDR1 and CDR2 are SNHLY and FYNNEI. The length of the CDR3 is 15 residues. V shed 8 bases and J shed 6 bases, with 22 bases lying between them. Full variable domain (rest looked up from reference TRBV2 and TRBJ2-5): EPEVTQTPSHQVTQMGQEVILRCVPISNHLYFYWYRQILGQKVEFLVSFYNNEISEKSEIFDDQFSVERPDGSNFTLKIRSTKLEDSAMYFCASSGVGGKMKTQYFGPGTRLLVL.